The clone carrying this TCR beta chain occurred a few times. Antigen: not known. Germline values: CDR1 SEHNR, CDR2 FQNEAQ (reference sequence). This CDR3 is 14 amino acids long. After removal of 5 bases from V and 5 bases from J, the junction contained 3 bases not matched to a gene. TCRdb re-called the 5' RACE reads with MiXCR, one entry per CDR3 protein. Here the sample spans hundreds of thousands of distinct CDR3 sequences, around 7.8% being singletons. This specimen belongs to a study of CD8 T cells in ankylosing spondylitis. Study observations and caveats: Reports of some motif variants in reactive arthritis synovial fluid and blood predate this one.

The chain links TRBV7-9 to TRBJ2-5; 12 nucleotides align to TRBD1. The sample was blood, either unsorted or a sorted T cell fraction (not recorded which). This clonotype was sampled from a male donor with ankylosing spondylitis or in good health (not recorded which). The CDR3 reads CASSQGQGAETQYF. CDR3 in DNA: TGTGCCAGCAGCCAGGGACAGGGGGCTGAGACCCAGTACTTC.